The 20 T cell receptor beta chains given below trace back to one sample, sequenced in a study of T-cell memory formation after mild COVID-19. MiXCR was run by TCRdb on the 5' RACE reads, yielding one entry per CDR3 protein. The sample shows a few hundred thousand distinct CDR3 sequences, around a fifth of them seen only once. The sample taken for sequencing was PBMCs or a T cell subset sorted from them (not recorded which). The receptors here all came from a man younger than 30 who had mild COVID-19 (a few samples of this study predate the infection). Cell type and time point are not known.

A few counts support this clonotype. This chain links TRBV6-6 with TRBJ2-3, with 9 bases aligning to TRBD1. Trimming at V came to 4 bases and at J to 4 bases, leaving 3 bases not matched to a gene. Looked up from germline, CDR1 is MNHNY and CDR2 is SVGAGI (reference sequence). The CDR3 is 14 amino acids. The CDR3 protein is CASSSTGGADTQYF. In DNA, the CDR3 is TGTGCCAGCAGTTCTACAGGGGGCGCAGATACGCAGTATTTT.

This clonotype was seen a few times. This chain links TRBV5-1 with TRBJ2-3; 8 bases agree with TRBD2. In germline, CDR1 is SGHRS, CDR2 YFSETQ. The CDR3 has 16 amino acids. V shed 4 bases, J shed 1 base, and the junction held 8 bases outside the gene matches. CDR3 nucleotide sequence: TGCGCCAGCAGCCGGGAGGGGTTATCTGGCACAGATACGCAGTATTTT. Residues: CASSREGLSGTDTQYF.

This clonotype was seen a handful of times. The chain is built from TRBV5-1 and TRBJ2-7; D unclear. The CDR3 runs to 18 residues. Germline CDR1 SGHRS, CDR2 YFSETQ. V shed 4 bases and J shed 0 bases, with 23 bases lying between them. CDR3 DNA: TGCGCCAGCAGCCCGGACCCCCCGGCCCAATCAAGCTCCTACGAGCAGTACGTC. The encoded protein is CASSPDPPAQSSSYEQYV.

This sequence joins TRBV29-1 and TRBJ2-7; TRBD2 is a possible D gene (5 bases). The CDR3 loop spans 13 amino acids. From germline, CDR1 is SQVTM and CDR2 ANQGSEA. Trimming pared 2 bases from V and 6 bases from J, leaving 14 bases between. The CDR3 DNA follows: TGCAGCGTTGAAAATAGGGAGCCTCTCGAGCAGTACTTC. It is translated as CSVENREPLEQYF.

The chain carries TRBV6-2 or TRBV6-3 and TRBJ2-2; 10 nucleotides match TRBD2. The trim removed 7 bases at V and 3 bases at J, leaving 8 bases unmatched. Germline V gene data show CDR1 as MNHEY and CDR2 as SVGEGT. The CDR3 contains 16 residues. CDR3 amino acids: CASKGSGGLDTGELFF. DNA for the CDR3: TGTGCCAGCAAGGGTAGCGGGGGGCTAGACACCGGGGAGCTGTTTTTT.

The CDR3 coding sequence is TGTGCCAGCAGCTCAAGCGGGGGAGTTGCGGCCTATGGCTACACCTTC. Amino acid sequence: CASSSSGGVAAYGYTF. The V call is TRBV11-2, the J call TRBJ1-2, with TRBD1 as a possible D gene (5 bases). CDR3 length: 16 residues. Deletions cut 4 bases from V and 4 bases from J, with 19 bases between. Germline CDR1 and CDR2: SGHAT and FQNNGV.

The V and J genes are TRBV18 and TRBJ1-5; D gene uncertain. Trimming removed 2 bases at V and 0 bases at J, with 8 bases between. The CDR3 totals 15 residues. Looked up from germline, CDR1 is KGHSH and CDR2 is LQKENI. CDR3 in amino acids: CASSPVGDSNQPQHF. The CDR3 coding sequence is TGTGCCAGCTCACCAGTAGGAGATAGCAATCAGCCCCAGCATTTT.

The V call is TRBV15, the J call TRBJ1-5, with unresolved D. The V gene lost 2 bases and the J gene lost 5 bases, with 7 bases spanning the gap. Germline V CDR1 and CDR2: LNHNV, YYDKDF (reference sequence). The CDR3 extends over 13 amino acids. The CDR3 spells CATSRSLDQPQHF. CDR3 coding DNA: TGTGCCACCAGCAGATCGCTCGATCAGCCCCAGCATTTT.

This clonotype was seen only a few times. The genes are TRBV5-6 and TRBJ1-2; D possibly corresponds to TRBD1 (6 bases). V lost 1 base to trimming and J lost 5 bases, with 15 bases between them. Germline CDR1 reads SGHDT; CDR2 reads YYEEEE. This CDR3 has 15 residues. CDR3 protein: CASSLSTGRGYGYTF. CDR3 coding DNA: TGTGCCAGCAGCTTGTCTACAGGGAGGGGGTATGGCTACACCTTC.

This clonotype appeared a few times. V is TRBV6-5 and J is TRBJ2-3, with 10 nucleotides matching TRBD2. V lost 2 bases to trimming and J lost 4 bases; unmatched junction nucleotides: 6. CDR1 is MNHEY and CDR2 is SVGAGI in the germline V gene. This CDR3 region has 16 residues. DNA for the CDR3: TGTGCCAGCAGTTACAGTAGCGGGGGGTTCCCAGATACGCAGTATTTT. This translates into CASSYSSGGFPDTQYF.

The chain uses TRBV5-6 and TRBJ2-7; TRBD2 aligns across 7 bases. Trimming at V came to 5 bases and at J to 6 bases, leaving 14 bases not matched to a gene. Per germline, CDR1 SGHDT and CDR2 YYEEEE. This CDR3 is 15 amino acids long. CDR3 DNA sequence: TGTGCCAGCAGATCCGAATGGGGGGGAGAGTTCGAGCAGTACTTC. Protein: CASRSEWGGEFEQYF.

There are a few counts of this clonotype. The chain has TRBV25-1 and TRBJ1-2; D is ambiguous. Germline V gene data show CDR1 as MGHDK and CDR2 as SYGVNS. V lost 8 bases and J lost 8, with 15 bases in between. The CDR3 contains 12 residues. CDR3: CASLLEGFGYTF. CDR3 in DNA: TGTGCCAGCCTCCTGGAAGGGTTCGGCTACACCTTC.

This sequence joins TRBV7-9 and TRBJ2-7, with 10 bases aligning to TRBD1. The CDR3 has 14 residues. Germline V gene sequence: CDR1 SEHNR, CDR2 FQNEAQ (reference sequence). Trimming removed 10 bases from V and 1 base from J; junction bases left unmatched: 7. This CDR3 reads CATQGQGLSYEQYF. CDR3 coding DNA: TGTGCCACCCAGGGACAGGGGCTGTCCTACGAGCAGTACTTC.

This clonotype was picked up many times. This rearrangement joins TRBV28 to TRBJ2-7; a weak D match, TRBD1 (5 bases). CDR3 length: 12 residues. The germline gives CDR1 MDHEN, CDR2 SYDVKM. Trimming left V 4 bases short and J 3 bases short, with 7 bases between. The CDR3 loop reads CASSSDSYEQYV. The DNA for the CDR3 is TGTGCCAGCAGTTCAGACAGCTACGAGCAGTACGTC.

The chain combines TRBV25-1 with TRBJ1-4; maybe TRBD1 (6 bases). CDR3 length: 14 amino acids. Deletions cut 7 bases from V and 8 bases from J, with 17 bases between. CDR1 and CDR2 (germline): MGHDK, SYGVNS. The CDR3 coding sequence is TGTGCCAGCATCGGGAACAGGGTTGGCGAAAAACTGTTTTTT. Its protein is CASIGNRVGEKLFF.

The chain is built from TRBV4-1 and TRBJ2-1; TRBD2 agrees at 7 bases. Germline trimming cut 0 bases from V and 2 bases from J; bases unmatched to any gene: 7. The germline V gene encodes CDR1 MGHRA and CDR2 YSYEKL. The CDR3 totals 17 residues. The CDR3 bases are TGCGCCAGCAGCCAAGAGTTCCGGACTAGGGCCTACAATGAGCAGTTCTTC. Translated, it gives CASSQEFRTRAYNEQFF.

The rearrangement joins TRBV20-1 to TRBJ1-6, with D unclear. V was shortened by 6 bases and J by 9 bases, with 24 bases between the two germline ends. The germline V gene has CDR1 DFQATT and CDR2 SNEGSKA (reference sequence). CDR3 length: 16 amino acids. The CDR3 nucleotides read TGCAGTGCCCCTGGACTGGGAGGCCCTCTGGGTTCACCCCTCCACTTT. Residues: CSAPGLGGPLGSPLHF.

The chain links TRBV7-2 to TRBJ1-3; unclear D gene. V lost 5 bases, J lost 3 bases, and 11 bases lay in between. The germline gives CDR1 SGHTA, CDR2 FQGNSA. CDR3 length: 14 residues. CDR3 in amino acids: CASSPRGVGNTIYF. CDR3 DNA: TGTGCCAGCAGCCCACGTGGGGTTGGAAACACCATATATTTT.

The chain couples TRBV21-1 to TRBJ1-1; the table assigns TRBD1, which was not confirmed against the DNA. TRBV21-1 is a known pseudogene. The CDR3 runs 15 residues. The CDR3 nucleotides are TGTGCCAGCAGCAAAGCCCCGGGACAGGGACCCGAAGCTTTCTTT. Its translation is CASSKAPGQGPEAFF.

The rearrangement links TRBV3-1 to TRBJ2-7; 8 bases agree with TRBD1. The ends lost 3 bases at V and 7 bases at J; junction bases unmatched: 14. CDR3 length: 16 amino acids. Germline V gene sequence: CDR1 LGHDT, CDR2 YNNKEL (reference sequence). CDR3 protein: CASSHPGRDRQTEQYF. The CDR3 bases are TGTGCCAGCAGCCACCCGGGGCGGGACAGGCAAACAGAGCAGTACTTC.